This T cell receptor beta chain was recorded in a study of early T cells in non-severe SARS-CoV-2 infection. Study-wide points: Missing private and CD4 specificities, VDJdb matching favored anti-spike CD8 responses.

Germline V gives CDR1 SGHAT, CDR2 FQNNGV. The CDR3 consists of 16 residues. Trimming took 7 bases from V and 3 from J; bases not matched to a gene: 12. Turning to this clonotype: Its target is unknown.

TCRdb called the 5' RACE reads again in MiXCR, with one record for every CDR3 protein. The table has about 97,000 distinct CDR3 sequences, around 13% seen once. Sequencing used whole blood. This sequence joins TRBV11-2 and TRBJ2-3; TRBD2 agrees at 8 bases. The clonotype originates from an adult who was a healthcare worker with PCR-confirmed SARS-CoV-2 infection or an uninfected control (not recorded which). The CDR3 is CASTPRTSPGTDTQYF. In nucleotides, the CDR3 is TGTGCCAGCACGCCCCGGACTAGCCCTGGGACAGATACGCAGTATTTT.